The next 24 T cell receptor beta chains were all read from a single sample in a study of prognosis after radiotherapy for stage I lung cancer (dated by TCRdb to the early 2020s). For sequencing, an Illumina HiSeq 3000 was employed. Two rounds of multiplex PCR on genomic DNA were used to amplify the TCR beta CDR3 region. The first PCR round used primers specific to each TRBV and TRBJ gene, and the primer sequences were filed in Chinese patent CN105087789A. Clones were called with MiXCR by TCRdb after fastp trimmed the public reads at Q25, and only in-frame beta chains were retained. For every CDR3 protein sequence, its rows merge into one entry that carries the most common genes and DNA. For this sample the table gives tens of thousands of distinct CDR3 sequences, of which less than 50% were detected only once. The ten most abundant clones make up 30% to 40% of the sample. Material: PBMCs, obtained before or after stereotactic body radiation therapy (not recorded which). These receptors came from a donor aged 50 or older with non-small cell lung cancer.

The J gene is TRBJ2-5, the V gene TRBV6-2 or TRBV6-3; 9 nucleotides align to TRBD2. The germline CDR1 and CDR2 sequences are MNHEY and SVGEGT. CDR3 length equals 15 residues. J was trimmed by 5 bases and V by 6 bases; bases with no gene match: 10. In DNA, the CDR3 is TGTGCCAGCAGCCGAAGCGGGGGGAGGTTGGAGACCCAGTACTTC. Encoded protein: CASSRSGGRLETQYF.

The rearrangement joins TRBV5-1 to TRBJ2-5, with 7 bases lining up with TRBD2. The germline CDR1 and CDR2 sequences are SGHRS and YFSETQ. V gave up 6 bases and J gave up 5 bases; unmatched junction bases: 13. CDR3 length equals 15 residues. The CDR3 DNA reads as TGCGCCAGCATGTTTACTAGCGCGCTGTGTGAGACCCAGTACTTC. Its protein product is CASMFTSALCETQYF.

Concerning this clonotype itself: The CDR3 does not close with the conserved phenylalanine or tryptophan, likely indicating a read error. This chain uses TRBV7-2 with TRBJ2-5; D gene ambiguous. Germline assignment: CDR1 SGHTA and CDR2 FQGNSA. V was trimmed by 2 bases and J by 2 bases, leaving 9 bases between them. This CDR3 spans 14 amino acids. The CDR3 reads CASSLWASQETQYL. For the CDR3, the DNA is TGTGCCAGCAGCTTATGGGCAAGTCAAGAGACCCAGTACCTC.

This clonotype was seen more than once but under ten times. V and J are TRBV20-1 and TRBJ1-2, with D possibly TRBD1 on 5 matching bases. The CDR3 spans 10 residues. Germline V lookup: CDR1 DFQATT, CDR2 SNEGSKA (reference sequence). Trimming took 3 bases from V and 6 from J, leaving 5 bases between them. The CDR3: CSARGDGYTF. The CDR3 coding sequence is TGCAGTGCTAGGGGGGATGGCTACACCTTC.

About this clonotype: A read error is likely here: a far larger clone is one base away. The chain recombines TRBV6-1 with TRBJ2-2; 8 bases are shared with TRBD2. CDR3 length: 16 amino acids. Germline CDR1 reads MNHNS; CDR2 reads SASEGT. The CDR3 is CASSSTSGWNTWELFF. CDR3 coding DNA: TGTGCCAGCAGTTCCACTAGCGGCTGGAACACCTGGGAGCTGTTTTTT.

This clonotype was seen many times. CDR3 sequence (DNA): TGTGCCAGCAGTCCGACAGGTAGGAACACTGAAGCTTTCTTT. It encodes CASSPTGRNTEAFF. The chain carries TRBV12-3 or TRBV12-4 and TRBJ1-1; maybe TRBD1 (6 bases). Trimming pared 5 bases from V and 1 base from J, leaving 11 bases between. The CDR3 totals 14 residues.

As regards this clonotype: A read error is likely here: a far larger clone is one base away. This chain connects TRBV6-7 to TRBJ2-7; 9 positions match TRBD1. Being an ORF, TRBV6-7 has a function that is uncertain. The CDR3 is 15 amino acids. The CDR3 DNA sequence: TGTGCCAGCAGTAGAGGGACAGGGAGCTCCTACGAGCAGCACTTC. This translates into CASSRGTGSSYEQHF.

This sequence joins TRBV28 and TRBJ2-7; 8 nucleotides match TRBD2. The CDR3 covers 16 residues. Germline lookup yields CDR1 MDHEN and CDR2 SYDVKM. With 5 bases clipped from V and 3 bases from J, the junction kept 12 bases outside the gene matches. In DNA form, the CDR3 reads TGTGCCAGCAGTAGCCAACTAGCGGCAGGTTTCTACGAGCAGTACTTC. Encoded protein: CASSSQLAAGFYEQYF.

There are many counts of this clonotype. The chain combines TRBV6-5 with TRBJ2-3; 11 positions match TRBD1. The J segment lost 3 bases and the V segment lost 3 bases, leaving 5 bases of the junction unmatched. Germline values: CDR1 MNHEY, CDR2 SVGAGI. This CDR3 contains 16 residues. The DNA of the CDR3 is TGTGCCAGCAGTTATAAGGGACAGGGGGGTACAGATACGCAGTATTTT. The encoded protein is CASSYKGQGGTDTQYF.

This clonotype counts as medium-sized. The V and J genes are TRBV27 and TRBJ2-7, with D possibly called TRBD1 or TRBD2 (6 bases each). The V gene lost 0 bases and the J gene lost 3 bases, with 18 bases spanning the gap. The CDR3 spans 17 residues. The germline CDR1 and CDR2 sequences are MNHEY and SMNVEV (reference sequence). DNA for the CDR3: TGTGCCAGCAGTTTATCAGGGGGGCGGGACCTCCTCTACGAGCAGTACTTC. It is translated as CASSLSGGRDLLYEQYF.

This clonotype was observed at least ten times. The CDR3 protein is CASSRTGAVSVTQYF. CDR3 DNA: TGTGCCAGCAGTCGGACAGGGGCCGTGAGTGTGACCCAGTACTTC. V and J are TRBV28 and TRBJ2-5, with 9 bases matching TRBD1. CDR1 and CDR2 from the germline V gene are MDHEN and SYDVKM. The CDR3 is made up of 15 amino acids. V shed 5 bases and J 7 bases; nucleotides not matched to a gene: 11.

This clonotype was recorded a few times. The V gene is TRBV5-4, the J gene TRBJ1-6, with 10 bases identical to TRBD1. Germline CDR1 SGHNT, CDR2 YYREEE (reference sequence). With V trimmed by 4 bases and J by 10 bases, 8 bases remained unmatched. The CDR3 loop spans 15 amino acids. The CDR3 sequence: CASSRKDRGQSPLHF. The CDR3 coding sequence is TGTGCCAGCAGCAGAAAAGACAGGGGGCAGTCACCCCTCCACTTT.

The chain has TRBV6-2 or TRBV6-3 and TRBJ2-2, with 11 bases fitting TRBD2. With V trimmed by 4 bases and J by 6 bases, 13 bases remained unmatched. Germline V gene data show CDR1 as MNHEY and CDR2 as SVGEGT. This CDR3 is 18 amino acids long. CDR3 amino acids: CASSSAIFSGGGAGELFF. CDR3 bases: TGTGCCAGCAGTTCAGCCATCTTTAGCGGGGGGGGCGCCGGGGAGCTGTTTTTT.

This clonotype has at least ten counts. The chain recombines TRBV18 with TRBJ2-6; TRBD1 aligns across 9 bases. Germline CDR1 is KGHSH and CDR2 is LQKENI. V lost 5 bases and J lost 1; bases outside the gene matches: 3. The CDR3 consists of 16 residues. The CDR3 protein is CASSADRGSGANVLTF. DNA for the CDR3: TGTGCCAGCTCAGCAGACAGGGGGTCTGGGGCCAACGTCCTGACTTTC.

The V and J genes are TRBV11-1 and TRBJ1-1; D perhaps matches TRBD1 (5 bases). The CDR3 length is 12 residues. CDR1 and CDR2 (germline): SGHAT, FQDESV (reference sequence). V was trimmed by 5 bases and J by 3 bases, leaving 7 bases between them. The CDR3 DNA reads as TGTGCCAGCAGCGGGGGGTACACTGAAGCTTTCTTT. Its protein product is CASSGGYTEAFF.

The chain carries TRBV7-2 and TRBJ2-3; D remains ambiguous. CDR1 and CDR2 from the germline V gene are SGHTA and FQGNSA. The V gene lost 2 bases and the J gene lost 3 bases, with 12 bases spanning the gap. The CDR3 sequence is 15 residues long. The CDR3 protein is CASSLMVQWTDTQYF. CDR3 coding DNA: TGTGCCAGCAGCTTAATGGTTCAGTGGACAGATACGCAGTATTTT.

By sample fraction, this clonotype is medium-sized. The rearrangement links TRBV12-3 or TRBV12-4 to TRBJ1-2; D not certain. CDR3 length: 12 amino acids. Trimming took off 2 bases at V and 13 bases at J, with 14 bases between the two ends. CDR3 region: CASSLSFAGSTF. In DNA, the CDR3 is TGTGCCAGCAGTTTAAGTTTCGCCGGTTCCACCTTC.

This clonotype was observed a single time. This may be a read error: a much more frequent sequence differs by one nucleotide. This sequence joins TRBV6-5 and TRBJ2-7, with 8 bases lining up with TRBD1. Germline loops: CDR1 MNHEY, CDR2 SVGAGI. The CDR3 runs to 13 residues. V shed 4 bases and J 6 bases; nucleotides not matched to a gene: 5. CDR3 protein: CASSFRGPCEQYF. CDR3 nucleotide sequence: TGTGCCAGCAGTTTCAGGGGGCCTTGCGAGCAGTACTTC.

Only one count was recorded for this clonotype. A much larger clone lies a single base off, so this may be a read error. This rearrangement joins TRBV19 to TRBJ2-2, with D perhaps being TRBD1 or TRBD2 (5 bases each). There are 16 residues in the CDR3. Germline values: CDR1 LNHDA, CDR2 SQIVND (reference sequence). As DNA, the CDR3 is TGTGCCAGTAGTATCCTTAGGCTGAGGGGCACCGTGGAGCTGTTTTTT. Its translation is CASSILRLRGTVELFF.

Relative to its sample, this clonotype is medium-sized. The chain recombines TRBV27 with TRBJ2-1; no clear D gene. Germline V gene data show CDR1 as MNHEY and CDR2 as SMNVEV (reference sequence). The CDR3 is 13 residues long. Trimming left V 3 bases short and J 3 bases short, with 6 bases between. The CDR3 is CASSLSRYNEQFF. In DNA form, the CDR3 reads TGTGCCAGCAGTTTGTCCCGCTACAATGAGCAGTTCTTC.

This clonotype appeared a single time. This chain connects TRBV5-1 to TRBJ2-2, with a possible D match to TRBD2 (5 bases). The length of the CDR3 is 15 residues. The germline gives CDR1 SGHRS, CDR2 YFSETQ. V gave up 5 bases and J gave up 4 bases, with 15 bases separating them. CDR3: CASRPEGHATGELFF. Written as DNA, the CDR3 is TGCGCCAGCAGACCTGAGGGCCACGCCACCGGGGAGCTGTTTTTT. The full variable domain, completed using reference TRBV5-1 and TRBJ2-2, is KAGVTQTPRYLIKTRGQQVTLSCSPISGHRSVSWYQQTPGQGLQFLFEYFSETQRNKGNFPGRFSGRQFSNSRSEMNVSTLELGDSALYLCASRPEGHATGELFFGEGSRLTVL.

Ten or more counts support this clonotype. CDR3 loop: CASLYGYTF. The CDR3, as DNA: TGTGCCAGTCTCTATGGCTACACCTTC. The V and J genes are TRBV18 and TRBJ1-2; the D is unclear. CDR1 and CDR2 (germline): KGHSH, LQKENI. Trimming took off 9 bases at V and 4 bases at J, with 3 bases between the two ends. This CDR3 is built from 9 residues.

Ten or more counts support this clonotype. The chain carries TRBV20-1 and TRBJ1-1; a weak D match, TRBD1 (6 bases). Per the germline V gene, CDR1 is DFQATT and CDR2 is SNEGSKA (reference sequence). CDR3 length: 13 residues. V was cut by 3 bases and J by 1 base, with 9 bases left in between. CDR3 DNA: TGCAGTGCTAGCCGGGACACGAACACTGAAGCTTTCTTT. Its protein product is CSASRDTNTEAFF.

Details on this clonotype: A far larger clone differs by one base, so this is likely a read error. The V gene is TRBV6-8, the J gene TRBJ2-2; TRBD2 matches 7 bases. Germline V gene sequence: CDR1 MNHGY, CDR2 SAAAGT. CDR3 size: 14 residues. Here the CDR3 reads CSSRPSGGTGELFF. CDR3 DNA: TGTTCCAGCAGACCGTCGGGGGGAACCGGGGAGCTGTTTTTT.